This TCR beta chain comes out of a study of cytomegalovirus exposure and HLA in healthy donors. Looking at the study overall: An early data release held tens of millions of unique TCRs from HLA-typed donors. Overall study results and limits: Later, TCR association rates were found to vary by HLA locus, highest for DRB1 and lowest for HLA-C. HLA allele associations emerged for around 15,000 TCR beta sequences in a later analysis, at 0.05 false discovery rate.

V lost 4 bases to trimming and J lost 7 bases, with 11 bases between them. The CDR3 totals 11 residues. In germline, CDR1 is SQVTM, CDR2 ANQGSEA. Primers included in the PCR were 60 Vbeta and 13 Jbeta primers. Produced via immunoSEQ multiplex PCR; TCRdb's table is partial and in-frame only. This sample has 200,000 to 250,000 clones, with roughly 75% found just once. This clone came up a few times. The antigen remains undetermined. Though nominally healthy at sampling, donors likely had unrecorded immune exposures. The TCR sequence derives from a woman in her thirties in good health and CMV-seronegative. Sample: PBMCs. The gene calls are TRBV29-1 and TRBJ2-7; the D gene is possibly TRBD2 (5 bases). CDR3 sequence (DNA): TGCAGCGTTGGGGATGGGAGAGAGCAGTACTTC. It codes for CSVGDGREQYF.